This record concerns one T cell receptor (beta chain) sequence. Its matching antigen is unknown. Germline V gene sequence: CDR1 KGHDR, CDR2 SFDVKD. The CDR3 has 13 residues. J gave up 9 bases and V 7 bases, and 8 bases lay outside the gene matches. MiXCR was run by TCRdb on the 5' RACE reads, yielding one entry per CDR3 protein. Seen here are approximately 52,000 distinct CDR3 sequences, around 10% observed once, and the top ten hold approximately 10%. This specimen comes from a study of T-cell memory formation after mild COVID-19. General study results and limits: Second-wave clones with a day 37 peak had unconfirmed SARS-CoV-2 specificity.

The specimen sequenced was PBMCs or a T cell subset sorted from them (not recorded which). The chain carries TRBV24-1 and TRBJ2-1; 7 bases are a match to TRBD1. This receptor was obtained from an adult woman who had mild COVID-19 (a few samples of this study predate the infection). Cell type and time point are not known. For the CDR3, the DNA is TGTGCCACCAGGACCCGGACAGGTGGTGAGCAGTTCTTC. Translating gives CATRTRTGGEQFF.